Following are 23 T cell receptor beta chains from one sample sequenced in a study of blood T cell repertoires in COVID-19. Method: immunoSEQ multiplex PCR; TCRdb's copy keeps in-frame clones and lacks some. The repertoire holds 150,000 to 200,000 clones, 70% to 85% seen once, with about 13% in the top ten. Source material: peripheral blood. Receptors originate from a man aged 45-60 years who had recovered from COVID-19.

This clone was seen just once. The rearrangement uses TRBV7-6 and TRBJ2-2, with a tentative D call TRBD2 (7 bases). V dropped 5 bases and J dropped 4 bases, with 14 bases sitting between them. This CDR3 comprises 15 residues. Germline CDR1 is SGHVS and CDR2 is FNYEAQ. The CDR3 DNA sequence: TGTGCCAGCAGCCAGTATAGGGGGGGCACCGGGGAGCTGTTTTTT. Protein sequence: CASSQYRGGTGELFF.

The chain employs TRBV19 and TRBJ2-6; the match to TRBD1 covers 7 bases. CDR1 is LNHDA, CDR2 SQIVND, per germline (reference sequence). J lost 0 bases, V lost 5 bases, and 4 bases had no gene match. The CDR3 runs to 16 residues. The CDR3 is CASSSAGGSGANVLTF. The CDR3 region has the DNA TGTGCCAGTAGTTCAGCAGGGGGCTCTGGGGCCAACGTCCTGACTTTC.

This clone was counted between two and nine times. This sequence joins TRBV11-3 and TRBJ2-3; TRBD2 matches at 7 bases. The CDR3 is 16 residues long. V lost 8 bases and J lost 1; bases outside the gene matches: 12. Germline V gene sequence: CDR1 SGHNT, CDR2 YENEEA. The CDR3 here is CASGRGGSGGTDTQYF. As DNA, the CDR3 is TGTGCCAGCGGTAGGGGCGGGAGTGGTGGCACAGATACGCAGTATTTT.

The chain carries TRBV28 and TRBJ2-7, with 7 positions matching TRBD1. Germline CDR1 reads MDHEN; CDR2 reads SYDVKM. After removal of 0 bases from V and 8 bases from J, the junction contained 1 base not matched to a gene. CDR3 size: 12 residues. CDR3 amino acids: CASSLCRGKQYF. In DNA, the CDR3 is TGTGCCAGCAGTTTATGCAGGGGGAAGCAGTACTTC.

This clone was counted a single time. The junction does not match germline at one end; this may be a read error. V is TRBV6-6 and J is TRBJ2-3, with D possibly TRBD1 on 6 matching bases. The CDR3 spans 14 residues. Germline CDR1 and CDR2: MNHNY and SVGAGI (reference sequence). The DNA of the CDR3 is TGTGCCAGTGACAGGTGGGGGAGCACATATACGCAGTATTTT. This encodes CASDRWGSTYTQYF.

The chain employs TRBV7-9 and TRBJ1-6; D not certain. V was pared by 6 bases and J by 3 bases, with 15 bases between. CDR1 and CDR2 from the germline V gene are SEHNR and FQNEAQ (reference sequence). CDR3 length: 16 amino acids. The CDR3 here is CASRSLTGSYNSPLHF. The CDR3 nucleotides are TGTGCCAGCAGATCCCTAACCGGGAGCTATAATTCACCCCTCCACTTT.

The gene calls are TRBV7-8 and TRBJ2-7; 9 bases align to TRBD2. Per germline, CDR1 SGHVS and CDR2 FQNEAQ. This CDR3 spans 12 amino acids. The junction had 4 bases not matched to a gene; V was cut back by 7 bases and J by 6 bases. CDR3 protein: CASTSGMGEQYF. Written as DNA, the CDR3 is TGTGCCAGCACTAGCGGGATGGGCGAGCAGTACTTC.

V gene TRBV30 combines with J gene TRBJ2-7; 13 bases line up with TRBD2. Germline assignment: CDR1 GTSNPN and CDR2 SVGIG (reference sequence). J gave up 9 bases and V 1 base, and 6 bases lay outside the gene matches. This CDR3 has 14 residues. In DNA form, the CDR3 reads TGTGCCTGGAGTGCCGGGACTAGCGGGATTGGGCAGTACTTC. This gives the protein CAWSAGTSGIGQYF. Based on the CDR3 plus reference TRBV30 and TRBJ2-7, the full variable domain is SQTIHQWPATLVQPVGSPLSLECTVEGTSNPNLYWYRQAAGRGLQLLFYSVGIGQISSEVPQNLSASRPQDRQFILSSKKLLLSDSGFYLCAWSAGTSGIGQYFGPGTRLTVT.

By proportion, this clone is large. The V gene is TRBV5-6, the J gene TRBJ1-2; a weak D match, TRBD1 (6 bases). This CDR3 is built from 13 residues. Per the germline V gene, CDR1 is SGHDT and CDR2 is YYEEEE. V was shortened by 0 bases and J by 8 bases, with 11 bases between the two germline ends. CDR3 nucleotide sequence: TGTGCCAGCAGCTTGGACTGGGGGCAGGGCTACACCTTC. Protein product: CASSLDWGQGYTF.

The chain employs TRBV3-1 (or the pseudogene TRBV3-2) and TRBJ2-3, with 7 bases identical to TRBD2. V gave up 3 bases and J gave up 6 bases; unmatched junction bases: 15. CDR1 is LGHDT and CDR2 is YNNKEL in the germline V gene (reference sequence). The CDR3 spans 17 residues. This CDR3 reads CASSQRGYAGGLDTQYF. DNA for the CDR3: TGTGCCAGCAGCCAGAGGGGTTACGCCGGGGGGTTGGATACGCAGTATTTT.

The V and J genes are TRBV3-1 (or the pseudogene TRBV3-2) and TRBJ2-7, with 9 bases fitting TRBD2. Germline CDR1 and CDR2: LGHDT and YNNKEL (reference sequence). The CDR3 length is 13 residues. V trimming: 3 bases; J trimming: 5 bases; junction bases outside the gene matches: 2. CDR3 sequence: CASSHAGGNEQYF. The DNA for the CDR3 is TGTGCCAGCAGCCACGCGGGAGGGAACGAGCAGTACTTC.

This clone was counted at least ten times. This rearrangement joins TRBV30 to TRBJ1-1, with D maybe TRBD1 (6 bases). This CDR3 has 12 residues. In germline, CDR1 is GTSNPN, CDR2 SVGIG (reference sequence). Trimming took off 2 bases at V and 5 bases at J, with 9 bases between the two ends. The CDR3 sequence is CAWSQGWTEAFF. The CDR3 DNA sequence: TGTGCCTGGAGTCAGGGGTGGACTGAAGCTTTCTTT.

V gene TRBV28 combines with J gene TRBJ1-2; 12 nucleotides agree with TRBD1. The CDR3 totals 15 residues. Per germline, CDR1 MDHEN and CDR2 SYDVKM. V shed 2 bases and J 7 bases; nucleotides not matched to a gene: 5. The CDR3 region is CASSLQGQGAGGYTF. DNA of the CDR3: TGTGCCAGCAGTTTACAGGGACAGGGGGCGGGTGGCTACACCTTC.

A few counts support this clone. The rearrangement uses TRBV24-1 and TRBJ1-5, with 7 bases lining up with TRBD1. This CDR3 is built from 15 residues. Germline V gene data show CDR1 as KGHDR and CDR2 as SFDVKD. V was clipped by 5 bases and J by 4 bases; unmatched bases: 7. Here the CDR3 reads CATSASTGINQPQHF. CDR3 DNA sequence: TGTGCCACCAGTGCCTCGACAGGGATAAATCAGCCCCAGCATTTT.

This clone was seen only a few times. At the DNA level, this CDR3 is encoded by other sequences in the same sample as well. The chain employs TRBV6-5 and TRBJ2-7, with 7 bases fitting TRBD2. The CDR3 loop spans 15 amino acids. Germline V CDR1 and CDR2: MNHEY, SVGAGI. Germline trimming cut 0 bases from V and 0 bases from J; bases unmatched to any gene: 2. The CDR3 reads CASSYSGGSSYEQYF. The CDR3 DNA sequence: TGTGCCAGCAGTTACTCGGGGGGGAGCTCCTACGAGCAGTACTTC.

This chain connects TRBV11-2 to TRBJ1-4, with 9 positions matching TRBD1. Per germline, CDR1 SGHAT and CDR2 FQNNGV. This CDR3 has 17 residues. J lost 1 base, V lost 6 bases, and 9 bases had no gene match. In DNA, the CDR3 is TGTGCCAGCAGGATTTGGGGACAGGGCGGAACTAATGAAAAACTGTTTTTT. This codes for CASRIWGQGGTNEKLFF.

The sample holds a few counts of this clone. The chain recombines TRBV6-6 with TRBJ2-1; 14 positions match TRBD2. Trimming removed 5 bases from V and 11 bases from J; junction bases left unmatched: 8. The CDR3 loop spans 15 amino acids. Germline V CDR1 and CDR2: MNHNY, SVGAGI (reference sequence). This CDR3 is CASSKTGLAGAQQFF. For the CDR3, the DNA is TGTGCCAGCAGTAAAACGGGACTAGCGGGAGCCCAGCAGTTCTTC.

This clone occurred a few times. The chain joins TRBV27 to TRBJ2-1; 9 bases are a match to TRBD2. From germline, CDR1 is MNHEY and CDR2 SMNVEV (reference sequence). V shed 5 bases and J 4 bases; nucleotides not matched to a gene: 9. The length of the CDR3 is 16 residues. The CDR3 coding sequence is TGTGCCAGCAGTCAAACCGGGACTAGCACTTACAATGAGCAGTTCTTC. Translating gives CASSQTGTSTYNEQFF.

The V call is TRBV11-2, the J call TRBJ2-7; TRBD2 agrees at 14 bases. The germline V gene has CDR1 SGHAT and CDR2 FQNNGV. The CDR3 is made up of 14 amino acids. V trimming: 5 bases; J trimming: 12 bases; junction bases outside the gene matches: 9. The CDR3 nucleotides are TGTGCCAGCAGCCTGGGGACTAGCGGGAGTGTGCCGTACTTC. It yields the protein CASSLGTSGSVPYF.

The J gene is TRBJ2-3, the V gene TRBV5-5; D perhaps matches TRBD2 (5 bases). The CDR3 has 15 amino acids. V dropped 4 bases and J dropped 1 base, with 13 bases sitting between them. Germline lookup yields CDR1 SGHKS and CDR2 YYEKEE (reference sequence). CDR3 nucleotides: TGTGCCAGCAGCCTGCAAGACGGGGGCACAGATACGCAGTATTTT. Amino acids: CASSLQDGGTDTQYF. Supplemented by reference TRBV5-5 and TRBJ2-3, the full variable domain reads DAGVTQSPTHLIKTRGQQVTLRCSPISGHKSVSWYQQVLGQGPQFIFQYYEKEERGRGNFPDRFSARQFPNYSSELNVNALLLGDSALYLCASSLQDGGTDTQYFGPGTRLTVL.

The chain combines TRBV11-1 with TRBJ1-4; weak D call: TRBD1 (5 bases). The germline CDR1 and CDR2 sequences are SGHAT and FQDESV (reference sequence). With 8 bases removed from V and 2 bases from J, the gap between germline ends came to 12 bases. This CDR3 has 14 residues. The CDR3, as DNA: TGTGCCAGCGGACACGACAGCACTAATGAAAAACTGTTTTTT. Translating gives CASGHDSTNEKLFF.

This rearrangement joins TRBV7-2 to TRBJ1-1, with D unclear. CDR3 size: 17 residues. Germline V gene sequence: CDR1 SGHTA, CDR2 FQGNSA. With 5 bases removed from V and 3 bases from J, the gap between germline ends came to 22 bases. CDR3 bases: TGTGCCAGCAGCCCAAGGTTGCGAGGTTCCCCTGACACTGAAGCTTTCTTT. As protein: CASSPRLRGSPDTEAFF.

The chain links TRBV9 to TRBJ2-3, with a possible D match to TRBD1 (6 bases). The CDR3 totals 15 residues. The germline CDR1 and CDR2 sequences are SGDLS and YYNGEE. V was clipped by 4 bases and J by 2 bases, with 14 bases between them. The CDR3 loop reads CASSQGGVSTDTQYF. CDR3 in DNA: TGTGCCAGCAGCCAAGGGGGTGTCTCCACAGATACGCAGTATTTT. Full variable domain (rest looked up from reference TRBV9 and TRBJ2-3): DSGVTQTPKHLITATGQRVTLRCSPRSGDLSVYWYQQSLDQGLQFLIQYYNGEERAKGNILERFSAQQFPDLHSELNLSSLELGDSALYFCASSQGGVSTDTQYFGPGTRLTVL.